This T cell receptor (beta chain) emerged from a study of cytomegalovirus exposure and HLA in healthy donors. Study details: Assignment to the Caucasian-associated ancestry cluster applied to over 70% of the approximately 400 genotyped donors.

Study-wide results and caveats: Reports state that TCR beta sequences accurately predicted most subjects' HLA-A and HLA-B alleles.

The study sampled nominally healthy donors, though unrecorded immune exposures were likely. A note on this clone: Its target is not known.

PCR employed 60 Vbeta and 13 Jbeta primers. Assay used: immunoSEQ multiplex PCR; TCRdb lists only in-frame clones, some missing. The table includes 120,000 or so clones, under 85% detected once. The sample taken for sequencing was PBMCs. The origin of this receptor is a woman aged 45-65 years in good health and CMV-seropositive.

The CDR3 is CAISESGGTQYF. The CDR3 coding sequence is TGTGCCATCAGTGAGTCGGGGGGAACGCAGTATTTT. The chain has TRBV10-3 and TRBJ2-3; a possible D gene is TRBD2 (6 bases). Germline V gene sequence: CDR1 ENHRY, CDR2 SYGVKD. The CDR3 covers 12 residues. Trimming left V 0 bases short and J 9 bases short, with 7 bases between.